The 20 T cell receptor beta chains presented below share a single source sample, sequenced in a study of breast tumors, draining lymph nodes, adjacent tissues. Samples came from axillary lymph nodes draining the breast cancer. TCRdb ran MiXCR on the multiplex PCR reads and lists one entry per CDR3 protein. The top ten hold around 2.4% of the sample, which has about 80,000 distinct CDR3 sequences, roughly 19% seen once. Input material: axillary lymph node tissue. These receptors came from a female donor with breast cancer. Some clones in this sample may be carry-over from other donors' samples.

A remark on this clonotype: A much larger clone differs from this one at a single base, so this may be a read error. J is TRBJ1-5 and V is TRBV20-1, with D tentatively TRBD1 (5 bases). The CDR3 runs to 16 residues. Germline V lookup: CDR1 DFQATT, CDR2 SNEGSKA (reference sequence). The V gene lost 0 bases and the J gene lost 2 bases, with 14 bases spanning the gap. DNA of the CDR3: TGCAGTGCTAGAGAGGGGGGAAGGTACGGCAATCAGCCCCAGCATTTT. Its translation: CSAREGGRYGNQPQHF.

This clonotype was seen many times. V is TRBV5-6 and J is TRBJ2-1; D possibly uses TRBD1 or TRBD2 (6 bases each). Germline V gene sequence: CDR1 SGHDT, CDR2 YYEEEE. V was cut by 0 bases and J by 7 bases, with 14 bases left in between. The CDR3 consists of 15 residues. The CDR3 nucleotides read TGTGCCAGCAGCTTGGGTCTAGCGCAGGGGAATGAGCAGTTCTTC. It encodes CASSLGLAQGNEQFF.

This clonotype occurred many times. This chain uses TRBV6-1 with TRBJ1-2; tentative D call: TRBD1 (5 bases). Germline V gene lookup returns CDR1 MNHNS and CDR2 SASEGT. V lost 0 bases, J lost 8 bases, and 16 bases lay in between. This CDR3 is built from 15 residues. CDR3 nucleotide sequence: TGTGCCAGCAGTGAAGCAGGGGTTTTTGGGAACGGCTACACCTTC. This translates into CASSEAGVFGNGYTF.

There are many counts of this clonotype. CDR3 protein: CASRPNSRVDTGELFF. CDR3 sequence (DNA): TGTGCCAGCAGACCAAATTCCAGGGTAGATACCGGGGAGCTGTTTTTT. V and J are TRBV7-9 and TRBJ2-2; D is possibly TRBD1 (5 bases). The CDR3 has 16 amino acids. Germline assignment: CDR1 SEHNR and CDR2 FQNEAQ (reference sequence). Between the trimmed V and J ends, which lost 6 bases and 5 bases, there was a span of 19 bases.

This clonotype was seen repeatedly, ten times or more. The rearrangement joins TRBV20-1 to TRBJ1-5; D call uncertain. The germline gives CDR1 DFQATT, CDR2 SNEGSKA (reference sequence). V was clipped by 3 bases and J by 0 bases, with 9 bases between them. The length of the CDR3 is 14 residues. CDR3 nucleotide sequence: TGCAGTGCTAGGCGCCTGAATAGCAATCAGCCCCAGCATTTT. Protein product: CSARRLNSNQPQHF.

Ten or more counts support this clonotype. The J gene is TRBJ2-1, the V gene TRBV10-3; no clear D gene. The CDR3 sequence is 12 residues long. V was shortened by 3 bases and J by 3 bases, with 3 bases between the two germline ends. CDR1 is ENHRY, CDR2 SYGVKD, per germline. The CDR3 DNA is TGTGCCATCAGTGACTTCTACAATGAGCAGTTCTTC. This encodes CAISDFYNEQFF.

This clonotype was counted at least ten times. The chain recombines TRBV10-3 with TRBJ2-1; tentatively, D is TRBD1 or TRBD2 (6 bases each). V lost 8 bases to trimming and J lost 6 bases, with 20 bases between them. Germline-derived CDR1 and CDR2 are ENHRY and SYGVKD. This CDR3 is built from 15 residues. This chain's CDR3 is CAIGPFREGGNEQFF. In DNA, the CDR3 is TGTGCCATCGGGCCTTTTCGAGAGGGGGGCAATGAGCAGTTCTTC.

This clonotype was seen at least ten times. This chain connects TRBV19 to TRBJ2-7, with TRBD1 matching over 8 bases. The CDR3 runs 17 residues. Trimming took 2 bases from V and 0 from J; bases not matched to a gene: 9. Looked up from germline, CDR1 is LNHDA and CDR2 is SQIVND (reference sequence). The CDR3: CASSISLADRGSYEQYF. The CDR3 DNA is TGTGCCAGTAGTATAAGCCTGGCTGACAGGGGCTCCTACGAGCAGTACTTC.

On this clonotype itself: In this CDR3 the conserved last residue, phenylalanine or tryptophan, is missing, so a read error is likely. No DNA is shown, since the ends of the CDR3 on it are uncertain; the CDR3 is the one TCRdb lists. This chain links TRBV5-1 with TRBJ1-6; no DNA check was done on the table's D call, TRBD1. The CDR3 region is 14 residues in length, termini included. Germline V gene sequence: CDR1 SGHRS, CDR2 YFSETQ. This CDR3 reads CASGDPGFGSPLHL.

The CDR3: CASSLRTGTIYGYTF. The CDR3, as DNA: TGTGCCAGCAGCTTAAGGACAGGGACAATCTATGGCTACACCTTC. The gene calls are TRBV3-1 and TRBJ1-2; 8 positions agree with TRBD1. The length of the CDR3 is 15 residues. The germline V gene has CDR1 LGHDT and CDR2 YNNKEL (reference sequence). Germline trimming cut 5 bases from V and 4 bases from J; bases unmatched to any gene: 9.

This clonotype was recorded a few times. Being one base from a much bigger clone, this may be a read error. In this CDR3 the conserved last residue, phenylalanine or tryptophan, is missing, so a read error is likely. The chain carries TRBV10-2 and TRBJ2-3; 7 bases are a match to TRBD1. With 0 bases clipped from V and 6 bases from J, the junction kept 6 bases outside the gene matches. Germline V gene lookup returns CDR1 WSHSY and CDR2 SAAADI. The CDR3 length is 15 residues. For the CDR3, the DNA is TGCGCCAGCAGTGAGTCACAGGGGTCAGCCGATACGCAGTATCTT. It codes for CASSESQGSADTQYL.

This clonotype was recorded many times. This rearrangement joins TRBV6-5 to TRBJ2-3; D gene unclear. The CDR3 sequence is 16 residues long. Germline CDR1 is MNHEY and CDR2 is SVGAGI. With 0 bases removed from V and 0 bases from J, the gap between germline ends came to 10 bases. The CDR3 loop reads CASSYSSRPSTDTQYF. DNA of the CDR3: TGTGCCAGCAGTTACTCCTCAAGACCTAGCACAGATACGCAGTATTTT.

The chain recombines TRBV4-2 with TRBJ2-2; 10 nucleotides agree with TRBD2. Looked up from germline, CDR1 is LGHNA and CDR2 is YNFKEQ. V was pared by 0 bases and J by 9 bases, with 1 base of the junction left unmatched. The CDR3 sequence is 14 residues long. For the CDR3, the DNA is TGTGCCAGCAGCCAAGAAGCGGGGGGGAGGGAGCTGTTTTTT. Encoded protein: CASSQEAGGRELFF.

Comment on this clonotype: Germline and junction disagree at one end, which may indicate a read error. The CDR3 coding sequence is TGTGCCAGTGTTAGAGCAGACTTGGGACTAGCGGCCTACAATGAGCGGTTCTTC. It codes for CASVRADLGLAAYNERFF. This chain links TRBV6-2 or TRBV6-3 with TRBJ2-1; 11 bases align to TRBD2. The CDR3 loop spans 18 amino acids. Looked up from germline, CDR1 is MNHEY and CDR2 is SVGEGT.

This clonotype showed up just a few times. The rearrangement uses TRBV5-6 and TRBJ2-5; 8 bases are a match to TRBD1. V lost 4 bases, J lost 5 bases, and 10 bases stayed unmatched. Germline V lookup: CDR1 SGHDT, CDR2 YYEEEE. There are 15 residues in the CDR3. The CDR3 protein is CASSTRTGFGETQYF. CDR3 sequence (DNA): TGTGCCAGCAGCACTAGGACAGGGTTCGGGGAGACCCAGTACTTC.

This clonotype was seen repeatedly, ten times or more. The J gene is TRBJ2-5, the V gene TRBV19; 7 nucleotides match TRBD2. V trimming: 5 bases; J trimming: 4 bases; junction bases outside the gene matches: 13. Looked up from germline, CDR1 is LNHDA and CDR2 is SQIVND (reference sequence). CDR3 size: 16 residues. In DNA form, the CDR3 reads TGTGCCAGTAGTCCTCGGGGACGGCCGGGGGGAGAGACCCAGTACTTC. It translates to CASSPRGRPGGETQYF.

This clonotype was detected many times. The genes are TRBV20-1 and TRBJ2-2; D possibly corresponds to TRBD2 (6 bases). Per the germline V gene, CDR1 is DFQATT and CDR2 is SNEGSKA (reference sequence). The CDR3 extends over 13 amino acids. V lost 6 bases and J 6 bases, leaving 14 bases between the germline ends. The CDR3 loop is CSALGGGAGELFF. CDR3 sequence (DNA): TGCAGTGCCCTGGGAGGAGGGGCCGGGGAGCTGTTTTTT.

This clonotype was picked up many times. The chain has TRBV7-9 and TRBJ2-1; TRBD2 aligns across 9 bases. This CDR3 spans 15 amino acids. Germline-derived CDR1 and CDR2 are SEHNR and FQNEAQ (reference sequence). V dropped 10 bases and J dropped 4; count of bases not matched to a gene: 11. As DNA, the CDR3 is TGTGCCACCTCCCCGGGGACTAGCATTTACAATGAGCAGTTCTTC. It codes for CATSPGTSIYNEQFF. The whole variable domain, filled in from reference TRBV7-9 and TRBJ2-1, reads DTGVSQNPRHKITKRGQNVTFRCDPISEHNRLYWYRQTLGQGPEFLTYFQNEAQLEKSRLLSDRFSAERPKGSFSTLEIQRTEQGDSAMYLCATSPGTSIYNEQFFGPGTRLTVL.

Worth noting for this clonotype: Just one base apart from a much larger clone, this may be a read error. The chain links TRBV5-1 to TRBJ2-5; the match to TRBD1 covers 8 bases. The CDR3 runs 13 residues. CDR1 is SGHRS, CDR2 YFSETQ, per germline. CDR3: CASSPGGGETQHF. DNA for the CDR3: TGCGCCAGCAGCCCAGGGGGCGGGGAGACCCAGCACTTC.

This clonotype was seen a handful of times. DNA of the CDR3: TGTGCCATCAGTGAGCCGTCGGGGGCTCGAGAGACCCAGTACTTC. Translated, it gives CAISEPSGARETQYF. This sequence joins TRBV10-3 and TRBJ2-5, with D perhaps given as TRBD1 or TRBD2 (6 bases each). Germline CDR1 and CDR2: ENHRY and SYGVKD. The CDR3 sequence is 15 residues long. V gave up 2 bases and J gave up 4 bases, with 14 bases separating them.